This T cell receptor (beta chain) emerged from a study of shared clonotypes between healthy human individuals. Assay used: immunoSEQ multiplex PCR; TCRdb lists only in-frame clones, some missing. The data contain approximately 1.9 million clones, just over 90% of them singletons. The germline V gene encodes CDR1 MNHNY and CDR2 SVGAGI (reference sequence). V was clipped by 2 bases and J by 2 bases, with 11 bases between them. CDR3 size: 15 residues. CD45RO-negative, CCR7-selected cells formed the naive CD8 fraction, which excluded terminally differentiated effector memory CD45RA+ cells. The chain joins TRBV6-6 to TRBJ2-3; tentative D call: TRBD2 (6 bases). The specimen sequenced was naive CD8+ T cells from PBMCs. This receptor was identified in a man in his late teens or twenties in good health. Some clones in this sample may be carry-over from other donors' samples. CDR3 loop: CASSYPGVDTDTQYF. The CDR3 nucleotides are TGTGCCAGCAGTTACCCGGGAGTGGACACAGATACGCAGTATTTT.